A single sample is the source of the 24 T cell receptor beta chains below, sequenced in a study of T cell repertoires in cytomegalovirus infection. What these receptors recognize is not known. Each CDR3 protein gets one entry after TCRdb re-called the reads with MiXCR. This sample has 900,000 to 950,000 distinct CDR3 sequences, with around 31% found just once. The starting material was cultured CD8+ T cells from PBMCs, obtained from culture after CMV antigen stimulation. Source of these receptors: a human donor in good health (CMV status not recorded). Some clones in this sample may be carry-over from other donors' samples.

The chain employs TRBV24-1 and TRBJ2-1; unclear D gene. CDR1 KGHDR and CDR2 SFDVKD come from the germline V gene. This CDR3 is built from 13 residues. The V end lost 0 bases, the J end lost 10 bases, and 9 bases lay between the germline ends. The CDR3 loop reads CATSDLGSEEQFF. The CDR3 DNA follows: TGTGCCACCAGTGATTTGGGTAGTGAGGAGCAGTTCTTC.

V and J are TRBV6-2 or TRBV6-3 and TRBJ1-1; TRBD1 matches 7 bases. CDR1 is MNHEY and CDR2 is SVGEGT in the germline V gene. The CDR3 runs 15 residues. V gave up 1 base and J gave up 7 bases; unmatched junction bases: 9. CDR3 protein: CASSYFSTGRVEAFF. The CDR3 DNA sequence: TGTGCCAGCAGTTACTTCTCGACAGGGAGAGTTGAAGCTTTCTTT.

The chain employs TRBV7-3 and TRBJ2-5, with D perhaps matching TRBD2 (5 bases). The CDR3 consists of 14 residues. Between the trimmed V and J ends, which lost 5 bases and 4 bases, there was a span of 14 bases. Per germline, CDR1 SGHTA and CDR2 FQGTGA. The CDR3 region is CASSPPLGRETQYF. The CDR3 DNA follows: TGTGCCAGCAGCCCTCCCCTGGGGAGAGAGACCCAGTACTTC.

The rearrangement links TRBV20-1 to TRBJ2-7; TRBD1 might be the D (6 bases). This CDR3 has 13 residues. CDR1 is DFQATT, CDR2 SNEGSKA, per germline (reference sequence). Trimming removed 6 bases from V and 0 bases from J, with 12 bases in between. CDR3 protein: CSARKGGSYEQYV. DNA for the CDR3: TGCAGTGCCCGAAAAGGGGGCTCCTACGAGCAGTACGTC.

This clonotype was counted ten times or more. The chain links TRBV7-2 to TRBJ1-5, with no clear D. In germline, CDR1 is SGHTA, CDR2 FQGNSA. The CDR3 contains 17 residues. The V and J ends lost 0 bases and 0 bases respectively, with 12 bases between them. CDR3 nucleotide sequence: TGTGCCAGCAGCTTAGCGCCTGAAAAACATAGCAATCAGCCCCAGCATTTT. It is translated as CASSLAPEKHSNQPQHF.

This chain joins TRBV2 and TRBJ1-1, with D maybe TRBD1 (6 bases). CDR1 and CDR2 (germline): SNHLY, FYNNEI. The CDR3 has 14 amino acids. Trimming removed 7 bases from V and 6 bases from J, with 18 bases in between. This CDR3 reads CASIPGHSGAEAFF. DNA for the CDR3: TGTGCCAGCATCCCGGGACACTCTGGGGCTGAAGCTTTCTTT. The full variable domain, completed using reference TRBV2 and TRBJ1-1, is EPEVTQTPSHQVTQMGQEVILRCVPISNHLYFYWYRQILGQKVEFLVSFYNNEISEKSEIFDDQFSVERPDGSNFTLKIRSTKLEDSAMYFCASIPGHSGAEAFFGQGTRLTVV.

Ten or more counts support this clonotype. This sequence joins TRBV7-8 and TRBJ1-1; D is uncertain. With 4 bases removed from V and 8 bases from J, the gap between germline ends came to 14 bases. This CDR3 is built from 13 residues. Germline loops: CDR1 SGHVS, CDR2 FQNEAQ. The CDR3: CASSYGSPGEAFF. CDR3 DNA: TGTGCCAGCAGCTACGGATCGCCTGGAGAAGCTTTCTTT.

This clonotype was picked up a small number of times. The genes are TRBV15 and TRBJ1-4; TRBD1 is a possible D gene (6 bases). The CDR3 spans 13 residues. Germline-derived CDR1 and CDR2 are LNHNV and YYDKDF (reference sequence). Trimming removed 4 bases at V and 7 bases at J, with 10 bases between. The DNA for the CDR3 is TGTGCCACCAGCACCCGACAGGTTGAAAAACTGTTTTTT. Translated, it gives CATSTRQVEKLFF.

This clonotype was counted at least ten times. The rearrangement links TRBV7-9 to TRBJ2-1; 11 bases line up with TRBD2. This CDR3 region has 15 residues. The germline V gene encodes CDR1 SEHNR and CDR2 FQNEAQ (reference sequence). Germline trimming cut 5 bases from V and 4 bases from J; bases unmatched to any gene: 4. The CDR3 DNA is TGTGCCAGCAGCGGCCTAGCGGGGGGTTACAATGAGCAGTTCTTC. Translating gives CASSGLAGGYNEQFF.

This clonotype has a handful of counts. The rearrangement links TRBV4-1 to TRBJ2-7; 8 positions agree with TRBD2. V was clipped by 3 bases and J by 4 bases; unmatched bases: 14. This CDR3 is 17 amino acids long. Germline V gives CDR1 MGHRA, CDR2 YSYEKL. CDR3 nucleotide sequence: TGCGCCAGCAGCCAGCTCCACCCAAGCGGGGGCCGTTACGAGCAGTACTTC. Translated: CASSQLHPSGGRYEQYF.

In its sample, this clonotype was seen a few times. The chain carries TRBV7-9 and TRBJ2-6; 7 bases are a match to TRBD1. The V gene end was trimmed by 7 bases and the J gene end by 0 bases; junction bases not matched to a gene: 15. CDR1 is SEHNR and CDR2 is FQNEAQ in the germline V gene (reference sequence). The CDR3 consists of 19 residues. For the CDR3, the DNA is TGTGCCAGCACCCTTCTCCGGGACAGACAAGACTCTGGGGCCAACGTCCTGACTTTC. It encodes CASTLLRDRQDSGANVLTF.

The V and J genes are TRBV15 and TRBJ2-7; TRBD1 or TRBD2 may be the D gene (6 bases each). The CDR3 has 14 amino acids. Germline V gene lookup returns CDR1 LNHNV and CDR2 YYDKDF (reference sequence). Trimming left V 5 bases short and J 6 bases short, with 17 bases between. The CDR3 DNA reads as TGTGCCACCAGCGGCGGGACAAACCTTGGCGAGCAGTACTTC. This sequence encodes CATSGGTNLGEQYF.

The chain recombines TRBV24-1 with TRBJ1-1; 8 nucleotides line up with TRBD1. Germline V gene lookup returns CDR1 KGHDR and CDR2 SFDVKD. The ends lost 12 bases at V and 0 bases at J; junction bases unmatched: 5. The length of the CDR3 is 13 residues. CDR3 residues: CAPRQGLNTEAFF. CDR3 sequence (DNA): TGTGCCCCGCGACAGGGGTTGAACACTGAAGCTTTCTTT.

With regard to this clonotype: A much larger clonotype is one base distant, so this may be a read error. The gene calls are TRBV7-9 and TRBJ2-7; 7 bases align to TRBD1. Germline V CDR1 and CDR2: SEHNR, FQNEAQ (reference sequence). V was pared by 5 bases and J by 1 base, with 11 bases of the junction left unmatched. CDR3 size: 16 residues. Written as DNA, the CDR3 is TGTGCCAGCAGCCCCCCGGAACAGGGGAAATCCTACGAGCAGTACGTC. Translating it yields CASSPPEQGKSYEQYV.

This clonotype was observed a few times. This chain links TRBV7-9 with TRBJ2-7; tentative D call: TRBD1 (6 bases). Germline-derived CDR1 and CDR2 are SEHNR and FQNEAQ (reference sequence). The V end lost 1 base, the J end lost 4 bases, and 11 bases lay between the germline ends. This CDR3 region has 14 residues. CDR3 protein: CASSLEGGRYEQYV. The DNA for the CDR3 is TGTGCCAGCAGCTTAGAAGGGGGTAGATACGAGCAGTACGTC.

This clonotype was found many times. This chain joins TRBV7-8 and TRBJ2-1; D is perhaps TRBD1 (5 bases). V shed 6 bases and J shed 9 bases, with 12 bases lying between them. Germline values: CDR1 SGHVS, CDR2 FQNEAQ. The CDR3 covers 12 residues. For the CDR3, the DNA is TGTGCCAGCAGAGGGGCGGCAGTTGAGCAGTTCTTC. This gives the protein CASRGAAVEQFF.

At least ten counts were recorded for this clonotype. This chain connects TRBV12-3 or TRBV12-4 to TRBJ1-5; D remains unclear. The germline V and J ends were trimmed by 4 bases and 1 base, with 5 bases remaining between them. The CDR3 covers 13 residues. CDR3 coding DNA: TGTGCCAGCAGTTCCCAAAGCAATCAGCCCCAGCATTTT. Translating it yields CASSSQSNQPQHF.

This clonotype was picked up a small number of times. J is TRBJ1-6 and V is TRBV14; D gene ambiguous. Deletions cut 4 bases from V and 2 bases from J, with 15 bases between. Per the germline V gene, CDR1 is SGHDN and CDR2 is FVKESK. The CDR3 totals 17 residues. The CDR3 DNA reads TGTGCCAGCAGCCCCGGGGTTGGGTCCACCTATAATTCACCCCTCCACTTT. Encoded protein: CASSPGVGSTYNSPLHF.

The chain employs TRBV7-6 and TRBJ1-1, with no clear D. This CDR3 region has 15 residues. Trimming removed 4 bases at V and 6 bases at J, with 18 bases between. CDR1 and CDR2 from the germline V gene are SGHVS and FNYEAQ. The CDR3 loop is CASSSPAGRESEAFF. For the CDR3, the DNA is TGTGCCAGCAGCTCCCCGGCGGGGAGAGAGTCTGAAGCTTTCTTT.

The rearrangement joins TRBV9 to TRBJ2-2, with 8 bases aligning to TRBD2. Trimming removed 3 bases from V and 4 bases from J; junction bases left unmatched: 5. Germline-derived CDR1 and CDR2 are SGDLS and YYNGEE. The CDR3 loop spans 15 amino acids. CDR3 nucleotides: TGTGCCAGCAGCGCCTCGGGGGGGCGCACCGGGGAGCTGTTTTTT. As protein: CASSASGGRTGELFF.

This clonotype has more than one count but fewer than ten. The gene calls are TRBV12-3 or TRBV12-4 and TRBJ1-2, with D maybe TRBD1 (6 bases). The CDR3 loop spans 16 amino acids. Deletions cut 2 bases from V and 0 bases from J, with 13 bases between. CDR3 loop: CASSLRGQTTNYGYTF. The CDR3 coding sequence is TGTGCCAGCAGTTTAAGAGGACAGACCACTAACTATGGCTACACCTTC.

V gene TRBV7-3 combines with J gene TRBJ1-1; D is perhaps TRBD1 (5 bases). The germline V gene has CDR1 SGHTA and CDR2 FQGTGA. This CDR3 is 15 amino acids long. V lost 5 bases, J lost 1 base, and 14 bases lay in between. As DNA, the CDR3 is TGTGCCAGCAGCCCCGCGCTAGGGGAGAACACTGAAGCTTTCTTT. Translated, it gives CASSPALGENTEAFF.

This clonotype was counted at least ten times. V and J are TRBV19 and TRBJ1-5, with TRBD1 as a possible D gene (5 bases). The germline CDR1 and CDR2 sequences are LNHDA and SQIVND (reference sequence). The CDR3 runs 13 residues. Deletions cut 4 bases from V and 7 bases from J, with 11 bases between. The CDR3 DNA reads TGTGCCAGTAGTAGGACAAACTTACAGCCCCAGCATTTT. Translation gives CASSRTNLQPQHF.

V and J are TRBV7-9 and TRBJ2-2; D may be TRBD1 (5 bases). This CDR3 spans 15 amino acids. Germline V gives CDR1 SEHNR, CDR2 FQNEAQ (reference sequence). The V and J ends lost 1 base and 8 bases respectively, with 14 bases between them. CDR3 sequence: CASSLGQQTEGELFF. CDR3 nucleotide sequence: TGTGCCAGCAGCTTAGGACAGCAAACGGAAGGGGAGCTGTTTTTT. Full variable domain (rest looked up from reference TRBV7-9 and TRBJ2-2): DTGVSQNPRHKITKRGQNVTFRCDPISEHNRLYWYRQTLGQGPEFLTYFQNEAQLEKSRLLSDRFSAERPKGSFSTLEIQRTEQGDSAMYLCASSLGQQTEGELFFGEGSRLTVL.